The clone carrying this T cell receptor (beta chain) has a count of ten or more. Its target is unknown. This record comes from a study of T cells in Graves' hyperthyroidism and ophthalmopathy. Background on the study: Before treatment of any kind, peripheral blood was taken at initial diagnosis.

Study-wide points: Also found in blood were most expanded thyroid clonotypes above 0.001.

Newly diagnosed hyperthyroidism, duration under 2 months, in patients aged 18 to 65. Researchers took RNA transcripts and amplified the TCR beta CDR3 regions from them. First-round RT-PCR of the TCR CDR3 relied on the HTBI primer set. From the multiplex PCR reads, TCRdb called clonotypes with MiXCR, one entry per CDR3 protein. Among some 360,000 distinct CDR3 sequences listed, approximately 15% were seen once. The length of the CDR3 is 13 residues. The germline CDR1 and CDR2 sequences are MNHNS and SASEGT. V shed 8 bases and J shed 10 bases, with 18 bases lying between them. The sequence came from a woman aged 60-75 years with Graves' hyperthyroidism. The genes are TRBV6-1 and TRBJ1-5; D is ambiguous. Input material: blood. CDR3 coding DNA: TGTGCCAGCTCACCGGACTTTCACTCACCCCAGCATTTT. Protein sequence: CASSPDFHSPQHF.